This T cell receptor (beta chain) was found in a study of T cells in Graves' hyperthyroidism and ophthalmopathy. CDR3 length equals 15 residues. Trimming left V 0 bases short and J 5 bases short, with 13 bases between. Germline V gives CDR1 LGHNA, CDR2 YNFKEQ. At least ten counts were recorded for this clonotype. Regions amplified from RNA transcripts were the TCR beta CDR3 regions. The TCR CDR3 first-round RT-PCR relied on the HTBI primer set. Each CDR3 protein gets one entry after TCRdb re-called the multiplex PCR reads with MiXCR. The profile shows fewer than 350,000 distinct CDR3 sequences, 13% to 15% of them singletons. Progressors' blood was drawn at hyperthyroidism diagnosis, before ophthalmopathy symptoms.

The rearrangement uses TRBV4-2 and TRBJ2-5; D call uncertain. The sequenced material came from blood. The source is a woman aged 50 to 65 with Graves' hyperthyroidism that later progressed to Graves' ophthalmopathy. CDR3 DNA: TGTGCCAGCAGCCAAGAATGGACGGCCAGGGAGACCCAGTACTTC. The encoded protein is CASSQEWTARETQYF.